Following are 28 T cell receptor beta chains from one sample sequenced in a study. The sorted Tregs were CD4+CD25+CD127-/low cells. TCRdb redid the calling of the 5' RACE reads with MiXCR, one entry per CDR3 protein. The table lists some 4,900 distinct CDR3 sequences, under 85% of them singletons. Material: Tregs sorted from blood. These receptors were obtained from a female donor with breast cancer.

This clonotype occurred once. The junction departs from germline at one end; a sequencing error may be responsible. The chain links TRBV2 to TRBJ2-7, with 9 bases identical to TRBD1. The V gene's germline CDR1 is SNHLY and CDR2 FYNNEI. The CDR3 has 16 residues. DNA for the CDR3: TGTGCCAGCAGTGAATCTGGGGACAGGGTTCCCTACGAGCAATACTTC. It translates to CASSESGDRVPYEQYF.

CDR3 amino acids: CSVGGLALIPYNEQFF. The CDR3 coding sequence is TGCAGCGTTGGGGGACTAGCGCTAATTCCCTACAATGAGCAGTTCTTC. The V and J genes are TRBV29-1 and TRBJ2-1; 10 bases line up with TRBD2. From germline, CDR1 is SQVTM and CDR2 ANQGSEA. V lost 4 bases and J lost 2; bases outside the gene matches: 8. CDR3 length: 16 amino acids.

On this clonotype: One junction end does not reproduce the germline sequence, and a read error may be involved. DNA for the CDR3: TGTGCCTGGAGTCCTGGGGGAAGCACCATATATTTT. Protein product: CAWSPGGSTIYF. The chain carries TRBV30 and TRBJ1-3; maybe TRBD1 (5 bases). Looked up from germline, CDR1 is GTSNPN and CDR2 is SVGIG (reference sequence). There are 12 residues in the CDR3.

V is TRBV5-1 and J is TRBJ2-5, with D maybe TRBD2 (5 bases). V shed 0 bases and J shed 2 bases, with 11 bases lying between them. The CDR3 length is 15 residues. Germline V gene data show CDR1 as SGHRS and CDR2 as YFSETQ. The CDR3, as DNA: TGCGCCAGCAGCTTGGGAGGGTCCCAGCAAGAGACCCAGTACTTC. It specifies CASSLGGSQQETQYF.

The V and J genes are TRBV20-1 and TRBJ2-7; D is perhaps TRBD1 (5 bases). Germline V gene lookup returns CDR1 DFQATT and CDR2 SNEGSKA (reference sequence). Trimming removed 2 bases from V and 2 bases from J, with 10 bases in between. The CDR3 is 13 amino acids. CDR3 in DNA: TGCAGTGCTAGACCGACAGACACCTACGAGCAGTACTTC. Translating it yields CSARPTDTYEQYF.

The chain combines TRBV20-1 with TRBJ1-4, with 8 bases identical to TRBD1. V was clipped by 6 bases and J by 7 bases; unmatched bases: 7. Germline lookup yields CDR1 DFQATT and CDR2 SNEGSKA (reference sequence). The CDR3 totals 13 residues. DNA of the CDR3: TGCAGTGCAAGGACAGGGTTGGGTGAAAAACTGTTTTTT. It specifies CSARTGLGEKLFF.

This clonotype has a single count. The chain recombines TRBV3-1 with TRBJ1-5; 8 nucleotides align to TRBD1. This CDR3 has 14 amino acids. Per the germline V gene, CDR1 is LGHDT and CDR2 is YNNKEL (reference sequence). The ends lost 6 bases at V and 5 bases at J; junction bases unmatched: 6. The CDR3 bases are TGTGCCAGCAGTCAGACAGGGGAGGATCAGCCCCAGCATTTT. It specifies CASSQTGEDQPQHF.

The chain uses TRBV7-3 and TRBJ2-3, with 8 positions matching TRBD2. Germline CDR1 is SGHTA and CDR2 is FQGTGA. This CDR3 spans 15 amino acids. Trimming removed 0 bases from V and 2 bases from J; junction bases left unmatched: 1. The CDR3 loop is CASSLTSGTTDTQYF. The CDR3 nucleotides are TGTGCCAGCAGCTTAACTAGCGGGACCACAGATACGCAGTATTTT.

The chain couples TRBV4-1 to TRBJ2-7; D is undetermined. The germline V gene encodes CDR1 MGHRA and CDR2 YSYEKL. Trimming cost V 3 bases and J 3 bases, with 6 bases left between them. The CDR3 runs 12 residues. CDR3 region: CASSQGSYEQYV. The CDR3 DNA follows: TGCGCCAGCAGCCAGGGCAGCTACGAGCAGTACGTC.

The V call is TRBV7-9, the J call TRBJ2-2; D gene ambiguous. This CDR3 region has 12 residues. V was cut by 0 bases and J by 6 bases, with 2 bases left in between. In germline, CDR1 is SEHNR, CDR2 FQNEAQ (reference sequence). CDR3 DNA sequence: TGTGCCAGCAGCTTAGCTCCCGGGGAGCTGTTTTTT. This sequence encodes CASSLAPGELFF.

Comment on this clonotype: This CDR3 fails to terminate in the conserved phenylalanine or tryptophan, so it likely reflects a read error. This CDR3 is CASSHSPRGNSYEQYL. The CDR3 DNA reads TGCGCCAGCAGCCACTCACCCAGGGGGAATTCCTACGAGCAGTACCTC. The chain joins TRBV4-1 to TRBJ2-7; TRBD1 matches 7 bases. Per the germline V gene, CDR1 is MGHRA and CDR2 is YSYEKL. Germline trimming cut 3 bases from V and 1 base from J; bases unmatched to any gene: 9. The CDR3 runs to 16 residues.

The chain is built from TRBV20-1 and TRBJ2-3; D uncertain. The V gene lost 3 bases and the J gene lost 0 bases, with 10 bases spanning the gap. This CDR3 is built from 14 residues. In germline, CDR1 is DFQATT, CDR2 SNEGSKA (reference sequence). CDR3 region: CSARLQPSTDTQYF. DNA for the CDR3: TGCAGTGCTAGGCTGCAGCCTAGCACAGATACGCAGTATTTT.

The chain has TRBV5-1 and TRBJ2-7; D remains ambiguous. V was pared by 6 bases and J by 0 bases, with 13 bases between. The germline gives CDR1 SGHRS, CDR2 YFSETQ. This CDR3 comprises 14 residues. This chain's CDR3 is CASTPDRYSYEQYF. The CDR3 DNA reads as TGCGCCAGCACCCCCGACCGGTACTCCTACGAGCAGTACTTC.

Only a few counts were recorded for this clonotype. The V gene is TRBV12-3 or TRBV12-4, the J gene TRBJ2-5; no firm D call. V was trimmed by 7 bases and J by 2 bases, leaving 11 bases between them. The CDR3 length is 13 residues. The CDR3 region is CASTLGSQETQYF. The CDR3 DNA is TGTGCCAGCACCCTGGGATCGCAAGAGACCCAGTACTTC.

This sequence joins TRBV5-1 and TRBJ1-1; D remains ambiguous. V was clipped by 2 bases and J by 1 base, with 9 bases between them. CDR1 SGHRS and CDR2 YFSETQ come from the germline V gene. This CDR3 comprises 14 residues. This CDR3 is CASSFQEGNTEAFF. The CDR3 DNA reads as TGCGCCAGCAGCTTCCAGGAGGGGAACACTGAAGCTTTCTTT.

V is TRBV9 and J is TRBJ1-1; no reliable D call. Germline lookup yields CDR1 SGDLS and CDR2 YYNGEE. There are 15 residues in the CDR3. V lost 3 bases, J lost 1 base, and 13 bases lay in between. CDR3 region: CASSATSEGNTEAFF. The CDR3 nucleotides read TGTGCCAGCAGCGCCACCTCAGAAGGGAACACTGAAGCTTTCTTT.

This clonotype was counted only a few times. The rearrangement joins TRBV4-2 to TRBJ2-1; TRBD1 matches 10 bases. Germline V gene data show CDR1 as LGHNA and CDR2 as YNFKEQ. The CDR3 is 16 residues long. After removal of 4 bases from V and 5 bases from J, the junction contained 8 bases not matched to a gene. In DNA form, the CDR3 reads TGTGCCAGCAGCCCGCTGACAGGGGGCGAGAACAATGAGCAGTTCTTC. Its translation is CASSPLTGGENNEQFF.

The CDR3 loop reads CSVEPSGAYVETQYF. Here the CDR3 DNA reads TGCAGCGTTGAACCTAGCGGGGCTTACGTGGAGACCCAGTACTTC. The V gene is TRBV29-1, the J gene TRBJ2-5; 9 bases agree with TRBD2. CDR1 SQVTM and CDR2 ANQGSEA come from the germline V gene. The CDR3 contains 15 residues. With 2 bases clipped from V and 5 bases from J, the junction kept 9 bases outside the gene matches. Based on the CDR3 plus reference TRBV29-1 and TRBJ2-5, the full variable domain is SAVISQKPSRDICQRGTSLTIQCQVDSQVTMMFWYRQQPGQSLTLIATANQGSEATYESGFVIDKFPISRPNLTFSTLTVSNMSPEDSSIYLCSVEPSGAYVETQYFGPGTRLLVL.

In its sample, this clonotype was seen a few times. The rearrangement links TRBV20-1 to TRBJ2-3; D not certain. The CDR3 contains 11 residues. Between the trimmed V and J ends, which lost 5 bases and 4 bases, there was a span of 7 bases. Germline CDR1 reads DFQATT; CDR2 reads SNEGSKA (reference sequence). CDR3 DNA: TGCAGTGCTCGATACGCAGATACGCAGTATTTT. Amino acid sequence: CSARYADTQYF.

The chain combines TRBV7-9 with TRBJ2-7; 9 nucleotides line up with TRBD1. Germline loops: CDR1 SEHNR, CDR2 FQNEAQ (reference sequence). This CDR3 has 13 amino acids. J gave up 3 bases and V 6 bases, and 3 bases lay outside the gene matches. The chain's CDR3 is CASRRDRDYEQYF. CDR3 nucleotide sequence: TGTGCCAGCAGACGGGACAGGGACTACGAGCAGTACTTC.

The chain carries TRBV7-6 and TRBJ2-3, with a tentative D call TRBD2 (5 bases). V lost 5 bases, J lost 0 bases, and 12 bases lay in between. Germline CDR1 is SGHVS and CDR2 is FNYEAQ. This CDR3 is 15 amino acids long. CDR3: CASSKGPGSTDTQYF. DNA for the CDR3: TGTGCCAGCAGCAAAGGCCCGGGGAGCACAGATACGCAGTATTTT.

This clonotype was picked up a small number of times. The chain is built from TRBV12-3 or TRBV12-4 and TRBJ1-1; D perhaps matches TRBD1 (6 bases). The CDR3 spans 15 residues. The germline V and J ends were trimmed by 6 bases and 5 bases, with 19 bases remaining between them. The CDR3 region has the DNA TGTGCCAGCAGCACCCCCATGGACAGCCGGACTGAAGCTTTCTTT. This sequence encodes CASSTPMDSRTEAFF.

J is TRBJ1-5 and V is TRBV4-1; perhaps TRBD1 as D (5 bases). The CDR3 has 15 amino acids. From germline, CDR1 is MGHRA and CDR2 YSYEKL. With 6 bases removed from V and 0 bases from J, the gap between germline ends came to 12 bases. DNA for the CDR3: TGCGCCAGCAGACAGCTCAGGGATAGCAATCAGCCCCAGCATTTT. Translated, it gives CASRQLRDSNQPQHF.

V and J are TRBV27 and TRBJ2-7; 9 bases are shared with TRBD1. Unmatched junction bases numbered 3, after V lost 0 bases and J lost 3 bases. CDR3 length: 15 residues. Germline V gene sequence: CDR1 MNHEY, CDR2 SMNVEV (reference sequence). The CDR3 protein is CASSLSTGGDYEQYF. CDR3 sequence (DNA): TGTGCCAGCAGTTTATCGACAGGGGGGGACTACGAGCAGTACTTC.

With regard to this clonotype: The junction shows a germline mismatch at one end, possibly a read error. The J gene is TRBJ2-1, the V gene TRBV7-6, with D perhaps matching TRBD2 (6 bases). Germline V CDR1 and CDR2: SGHVS, FNYEAQ. The CDR3 contains 16 residues. CDR3 in amino acids: CASSLGRGLGYNEQFF. CDR3 nucleotide sequence: TGTGCTAGCAGCTTAGGCCGGGGGTTGGGATACAATGAGCAGTTCTTC.

The chain is built from TRBV4-1 and TRBJ2-3, with D tentatively TRBD2 (6 bases). Per the germline V gene, CDR1 is MGHRA and CDR2 is YSYEKL. Trimming stripped 5 bases from V and 0 bases from J, with 12 bases between. The CDR3 is made up of 15 amino acids. CDR3 sequence: CASSSFGGSTDTQYF. The CDR3 bases are TGCGCCAGCAGCTCCTTTGGGGGGAGCACAGATACGCAGTATTTT.

This chain joins TRBV6-5 and TRBJ2-7; possibly TRBD1 or TRBD2 for D (5 bases each). This CDR3 spans 15 amino acids. Trimming pared 6 bases from V and 5 bases from J, leaving 20 bases between. The germline V gene encodes CDR1 MNHEY and CDR2 SVGAGI. The CDR3 DNA reads as TGTGCCAGCAGCACCACTAGGGTCGGGGCGGACGAGCAGTACTTC. It is translated as CASSTTRVGADEQYF.

Concerning this clonotype itself: A much larger clone differs by one base, so this may be a read error. The rearrangement links TRBV20-1 to TRBJ2-7, with 10 bases identical to TRBD1. Losses at the gene ends were 4 bases for V and 2 bases for J; bases not matched to a gene: 14. Germline lookup yields CDR1 DFQATT and CDR2 SNEGSKA (reference sequence). This CDR3 spans 17 amino acids. CDR3 residues: CSAMSLVGTGDPYEQYF. The CDR3, as DNA: TGCAGTGCTATGAGTTTGGTCGGGACAGGGGATCCCTACGAGCAGTACTTC.